These T cell receptor beta chains were read from a single sample in a study of shared clonotypes between healthy human individuals. Clones were read by immunoSEQ multiplex PCR, and TCRdb kept only the in-frame ones, dropping some. This table has roughly 1,100,000 clones, about 77% appearing once. The sequenced sample consisted of memory CD4+ T cells sorted from blood. All receptors derive from a man younger than 35 in good health. Each CDR3 is given with its conserved first and last residue. D genes are given only for firm matches. For some rows the clone size is stated as once, few or many, or as a class when expanded; others skip it.

DNA: TGTGCCAGCATCAACCGTTTGGGGTATCATAATTCACCCCTCCACTTT; CDR3: CASINRLGYHNSPLHF; size: -; J: TRBJ1-6; V: TRBV6-6; length: 16; D: -
DNA: TGTGCCAGCAGCTTAAAGGGGGAGGGTAGGAAGAATGGTGGGCAGTTCTTC; CDR3: CASSLKGEGRKNGGQFF; size: -; J: TRBJ2-1; V: TRBV7-3; length: 17; D: -
DNA: TGTGCCAGCAGTCCCGGGACTAGCGGGATCAGCGAGCAGTTCTTC; CDR3: CASSPGTSGISEQFF; size: few; J: TRBJ2-1; V: TRBV6-5; length: 15; D: TRBD2
DNA: TGTGCCAGCAGTCTACAGGGGGCCCGGCTTACCGAGCAGTACTTC; CDR3: CASSLQGARLTEQYF; size: -; J: TRBJ2-7; V: TRBV11-1; length: 15; D: TRBD1
DNA: TGTGCCAGCAGCCACCGGGACGGTGATAATTCACCCCTCCACTTT; CDR3: CASSHRDGDNSPLHF; size: once; J: TRBJ1-6; V: TRBV7-8; length: 15; D: -
DNA: TGTGCCAGCAGCTTAGATGGCGGGCCTAGCTCCTACGAGCAGTACTTC; CDR3: CASSLDGGPSSYEQYF; size: -; J: TRBJ2-7; V: TRBV7-2; length: 16; D: -
DNA: TGTGCCAGCAATGGTGGGGGACTAGCGGGGGAATACGAGCAGTACTTC; CDR3: CASNGGGLAGEYEQYF; size: -; J: TRBJ2-7; V: TRBV28; length: 16; D: TRBD2
DNA: TGTGCCAGCAGTTTCTACCGGGACAACTCTGAAGCTTTCTTT; CDR3: CASSFYRDNSEAFF; size: -; J: TRBJ1-1; V: TRBV27; length: 14; D: -
DNA: TGTGCCAGCAGTCGCGGGGACAGGGTAGAAAACACCATATATTTT; CDR3: CASSRGDRVENTIYF; size: -; J: TRBJ1-3; V: TRBV28; length: 15; D: TRBD1
DNA: TGCGCCAGCAGCTTGGACGGAGGGTATTTTTACGAGCAGTACTTC; CDR3: CASSLDGGYFYEQYF; size: -; J: TRBJ2-7; V: TRBV5-1; length: 15; D: -
DNA: TGTGCCAGCAGCTTAGAAACCGGGACAGCCCATTTAGCCCTCCACTTT; CDR3: CASSLETGTAHLALHF; size: -; J: TRBJ1-6; V: TRBV7-8; length: 16; D: TRBD1
DNA: TGTGCCAGCAGCCGGGACAGAAACAATGAGCAGTTCTTC; CDR3: CASSRDRNNEQFF; size: -; J: TRBJ2-1; V: TRBV5-4; length: 13; D: TRBD1
DNA: TGTGCCATCAGTGATTGGACCCCGGGCACCTACGAGCAGTACTTC; CDR3: CAISDWTPGTYEQYF; size: -; J: TRBJ2-7; V: TRBV10-3; length: 15; D: -
DNA: TGTGCCTGGAGACTAGCGGGGGGCACAGATACGCAGTATTTT; CDR3: CAWRLAGGTDTQYF; size: once; J: TRBJ2-3; V: TRBV30; length: 14; D: TRBD2
DNA: TGTGCCAGCAGCTTAGGATCGCGAGAGCAGTACTTC; CDR3: CASSLGSREQYF; size: -; J: TRBJ2-7; V: TRBV11-2; length: 12; D: -
DNA: TGTGCCAGCAGCTTTACTAGCGGATACACCGGGGAGCTGTTTTTT; CDR3: CASSFTSGYTGELFF; size: once; J: TRBJ2-2; V: TRBV5-6; length: 15; D: TRBD2
DNA: TGTGCCAGCCCCTCCCTGGGACAGGGGTACTATGGCTACACCTTC; CDR3: CASPSLGQGYYGYTF; size: -; J: TRBJ1-2; V: TRBV5-4; length: 15; D: TRBD1
DNA: TGTGCCTGGAGTGTGGGGGGGCTCCAGCCAGAGACCCAGTACTTC; CDR3: CAWSVGGLQPETQYF; size: few; J: TRBJ2-5; V: TRBV30; length: 15; D: -
DNA: TGTGCCAGCAGTGAAACTCCCCCCCCCGGGGCCCCCTACGAGCAGTACTTC; CDR3: CASSETPPPGAPYEQYF; size: -; J: TRBJ2-7; V: TRBV2; length: 17; D: -
DNA: TGTGCCAGCAGCAACCACGGCCAAGAGACCCAGTACTTC; CDR3: CASSNHGQETQYF; size: few; J: TRBJ2-5; V: TRBV27; length: 13; D: -
DNA: TGTGCCAGCAGTTTGCAGGGGACCACCGGGGAGCTGTTTTTT; CDR3: CASSLQGTTGELFF; size: -; J: TRBJ2-2; V: TRBV28; length: 14; D: -
DNA: TGTGCCAGTAGTCCCCGGGGCGCGCACTCTGGGGCCAACGTCCTGACTTTC; CDR3: CASSPRGAHSGANVLTF; size: -; J: TRBJ2-6; V: TRBV19; length: 17; D: -
DNA: TGTGCCAGCAGGACCGGGGATAATTCACCCCTCCACTTT; CDR3: CASRTGDNSPLHF; size: -; J: TRBJ1-6; V: TRBV27; length: 13; D: -
DNA: TGCGCCAGCAGTGAGTCGGCCGGACAATTGGGCCAGCCCCAGCATTTT; CDR3: CASSESAGQLGQPQHF; size: -; J: TRBJ1-5; V: TRBV10-1; length: 16; D: -
DNA: TGTGCCAGCAGTTCGGTCGGCTCACCCCTCCACTTT; CDR3: CASSSVGSPLHF; size: -; J: TRBJ1-6; V: TRBV6-6; length: 12; D: -
DNA: TGTGCCAGTAGTCGGGAAGAGACCCAGTACTTC; CDR3: CASSREETQYF; size: -; J: TRBJ2-5; V: TRBV19; length: 11; D: -